Each of the 7 T cell receptor beta chains below was sequenced from the same sample in a study of blood T cell repertoires in COVID-19. The protocol was immunoSEQ multiplex PCR, while the TCRdb copy is restricted to in-frame clones and leaves out a portion. This table holds about 170,000 clones, around 84% found once. The specimen was peripheral blood. The receptors come from a woman in her seventies with COVID-19, enrolled during active disease.

As to this clone: Distinct nucleotide sequences in the sample also encode this CDR3. The chain joins TRBV9 to TRBJ1-1; perhaps TRBD1 as D (5 bases). V was shortened by 5 bases and J by 7 bases, with 12 bases between the two germline ends. CDR1 is SGDLS and CDR2 is YYNGEE in the germline V gene. The CDR3 is 12 amino acids. The CDR3 nucleotides read TGTGCCAGCAGTCCCGGGGGACTTGAAGCTTTCTTT. As protein: CASSPGGLEAFF.

The chain couples TRBV30 to TRBJ2-7; 8 nucleotides line up with TRBD2. With 2 bases clipped from V and 2 bases from J, the junction kept 11 bases outside the gene matches. The CDR3 spans 16 residues. The germline gives CDR1 GTSNPN, CDR2 SVGIG (reference sequence). CDR3 sequence (DNA): TGTGCCTGGAGTCCCCGAGGGAGCGGGAGAACCTACGAGCAGTACTTC. Translating gives CAWSPRGSGRTYEQYF. Combining the CDR3 with reference TRBV30 and TRBJ2-7 gives the whole variable domain SQTIHQWPATLVQPVGSPLSLECTVEGTSNPNLYWYRQAAGRGLQLLFYSVGIGQISSEVPQNLSASRPQDRQFILSSKKLLLSDSGFYLCAWSPRGSGRTYEQYFGPGTRLTVT.

The chain joins TRBV6-6 to TRBJ2-2; the D gene is possibly TRBD2 (5 bases). V shed 2 bases and J shed 5 bases, with 15 bases lying between them. This CDR3 contains 16 residues. Germline values: CDR1 MNHNY, CDR2 SVGAGI (reference sequence). CDR3 DNA sequence: TGTGCCAGCAGTTACCCCCGGGGAGAAATGACCGGGGAGCTGTTTTTT. As protein: CASSYPRGEMTGELFF.

The chain combines TRBV3-1 (or the pseudogene TRBV3-2) with TRBJ2-5, with 7 bases fitting TRBD1. From germline, CDR1 is LGHDT and CDR2 YNNKEL (reference sequence). Trimming at V came to 6 bases and at J to 0 bases, leaving 4 bases not matched to a gene. The CDR3 contains 14 residues. Here the CDR3 reads CASRSTGYQETQYF. The CDR3 coding sequence is TGTGCCAGCAGGTCGACAGGGTACCAAGAGACCCAGTACTTC.

As DNA, the CDR3 is TGTGCCAGCAGTTCAAGACTGGAAGAGACCCAGTACTTC. Its translation is CASSSRLEETQYF. V is TRBV27 and J is TRBJ2-5; D not resolved. CDR1 MNHEY and CDR2 SMNVEV come from the germline V gene (reference sequence). The CDR3 sequence is 13 residues long. Trimming cost V 4 bases and J 3 bases, with 9 bases left between them.

This chain joins TRBV6-6 and TRBJ2-3; TRBD1 might be the D (5 bases). This CDR3 is 16 amino acids long. Trimming pared 5 bases from V and 2 bases from J, leaving 17 bases between. Germline V gives CDR1 MNHNY, CDR2 SVGAGI (reference sequence). The CDR3 sequence: CASSAQGLFDTDTQYF. The CDR3 coding sequence is TGTGCCAGCAGTGCCCAGGGTTTGTTTGACACAGATACGCAGTATTTT.

The chain carries TRBV7-9 and TRBJ2-5, with 10 bases that match TRBD1. CDR3 size: 14 residues. Trimming cost V 5 bases and J 5 bases; bases outside gene matches: 5. Germline V gene sequence: CDR1 SEHNR, CDR2 FQNEAQ (reference sequence). The CDR3 bases are TGTGCCAGCAGCGAGACAGGGGGCTCGGAGACCCAGTACTTC. It translates to CASSETGGSETQYF.